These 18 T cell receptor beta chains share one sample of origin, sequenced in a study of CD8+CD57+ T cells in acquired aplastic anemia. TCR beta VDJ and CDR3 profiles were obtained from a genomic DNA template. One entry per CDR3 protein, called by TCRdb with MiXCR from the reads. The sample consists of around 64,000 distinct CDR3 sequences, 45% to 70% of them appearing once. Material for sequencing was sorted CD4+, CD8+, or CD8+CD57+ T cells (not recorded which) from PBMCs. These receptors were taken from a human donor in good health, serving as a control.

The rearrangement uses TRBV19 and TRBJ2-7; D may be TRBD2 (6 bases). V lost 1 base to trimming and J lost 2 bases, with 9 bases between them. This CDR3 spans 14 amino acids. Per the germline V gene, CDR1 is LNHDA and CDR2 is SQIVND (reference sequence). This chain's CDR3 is CASSIVGGPYEQYF. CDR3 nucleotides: TGTGCCAGTAGTATAGTGGGGGGACCCTACGAGCAGTACTTC. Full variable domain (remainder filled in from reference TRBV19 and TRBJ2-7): DGGITQSPKYLFRKEGQNVTLSCEQNLNHDAMYWYRQDPGQGLRLIYYSQIVNDFQKGDIAEGYSVSREKKESFPLTVTSAQKNPTAFYLCASSIVGGPYEQYFGPGTRLTVT.

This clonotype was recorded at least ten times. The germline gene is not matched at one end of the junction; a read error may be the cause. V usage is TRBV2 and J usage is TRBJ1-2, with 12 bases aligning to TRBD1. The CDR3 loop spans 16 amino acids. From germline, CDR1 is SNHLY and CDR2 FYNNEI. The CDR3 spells CASREDSGQGAYGYTF. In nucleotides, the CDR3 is TGTGCCAGCAGAGAAGACTCGGGACAGGGGGCCTATGGCTACACCTTC.

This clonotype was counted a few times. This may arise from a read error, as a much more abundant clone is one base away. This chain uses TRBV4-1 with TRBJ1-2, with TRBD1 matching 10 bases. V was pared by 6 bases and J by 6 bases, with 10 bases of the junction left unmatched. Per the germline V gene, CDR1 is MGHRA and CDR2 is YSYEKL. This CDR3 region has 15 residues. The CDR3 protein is CASRALGQGKDGYTF. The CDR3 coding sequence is TGCGCCAGCAGAGCGCTGGGACAGGGGAAGGATGGCTACACCTTC.

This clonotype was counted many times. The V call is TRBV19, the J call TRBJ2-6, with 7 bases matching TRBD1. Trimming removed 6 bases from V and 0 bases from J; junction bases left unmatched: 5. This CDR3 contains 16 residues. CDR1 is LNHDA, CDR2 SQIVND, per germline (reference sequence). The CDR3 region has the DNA TGTGCCAGTAGGGGCAGGGGGAACTCTGGGGCCAACGTCCTGACTTTC. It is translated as CASRGRGNSGANVLTF. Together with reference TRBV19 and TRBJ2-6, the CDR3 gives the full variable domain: DGGITQSPKYLFRKEGQNVTLSCEQNLNHDAMYWYRQDPGQGLRLIYYSQIVNDFQKGDIAEGYSVSREKKESFPLTVTSAQKNPTAFYLCASRGRGNSGANVLTFGAGSRLTVL.

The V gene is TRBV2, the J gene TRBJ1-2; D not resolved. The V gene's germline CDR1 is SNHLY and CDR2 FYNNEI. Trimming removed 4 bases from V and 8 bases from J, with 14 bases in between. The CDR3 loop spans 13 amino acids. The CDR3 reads CASSVRGWWGYTF. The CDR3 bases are TGTGCCAGCAGTGTGCGGGGATGGTGGGGCTACACCTTC.

The CDR3 sequence is CASSFGQGGMQPQHF. CDR3 nucleotide sequence: TGCGCCAGCAGTTTCGGACAGGGTGGAATGCAGCCCCAGCATTTT. The chain is built from TRBV10-2 and TRBJ1-5, with TRBD1 identical over 8 bases. CDR1 and CDR2 (germline): WSHSY, SAAADI. The CDR3 has 15 residues. V gave up 5 bases and J gave up 7 bases; unmatched junction bases: 10.

The CDR3 sequence: CATSATTGGAGQYF. DNA of the CDR3: TGTGCCACCAGTGCCACGACAGGGGGGGCCGGGCAGTACTTC. The chain links TRBV24-1 to TRBJ2-7; the match to TRBD1 covers 9 bases. The trim removed 5 bases at V and 9 bases at J, leaving 10 bases unmatched. Germline-derived CDR1 and CDR2 are KGHDR and SFDVKD. This CDR3 region has 14 residues.

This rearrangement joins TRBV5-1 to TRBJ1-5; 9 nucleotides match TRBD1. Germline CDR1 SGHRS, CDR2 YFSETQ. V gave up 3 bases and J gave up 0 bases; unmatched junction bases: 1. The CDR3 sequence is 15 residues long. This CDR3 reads CASSWTGDSNQPQHF. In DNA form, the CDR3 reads TGCGCCAGCAGCTGGACAGGGGATAGCAATCAGCCCCAGCATTTT.

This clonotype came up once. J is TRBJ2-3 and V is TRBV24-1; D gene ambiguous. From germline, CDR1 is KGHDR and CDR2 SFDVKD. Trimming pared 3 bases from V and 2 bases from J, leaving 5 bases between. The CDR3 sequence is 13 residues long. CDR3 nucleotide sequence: TGTGCCACCAGTGATGCCATCACAGATACGCAGTATTTT. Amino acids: CATSDAITDTQYF.

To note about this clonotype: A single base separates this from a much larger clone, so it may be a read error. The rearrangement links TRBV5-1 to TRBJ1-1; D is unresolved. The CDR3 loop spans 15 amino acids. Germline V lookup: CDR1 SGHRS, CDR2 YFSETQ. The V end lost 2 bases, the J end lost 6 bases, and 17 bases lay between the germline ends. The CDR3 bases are TGCGCCAGCAGCTTCAACAGCCATCGAGGTTCTGAAGCTTTCTTT. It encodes CASSFNSHRGSEAFF.

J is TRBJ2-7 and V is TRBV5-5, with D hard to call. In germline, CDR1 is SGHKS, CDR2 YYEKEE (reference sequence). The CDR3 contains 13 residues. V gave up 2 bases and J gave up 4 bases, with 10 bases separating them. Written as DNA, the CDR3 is TGTGCCAGCAGCTTAGATCGCCAGTACGAGCAGTACTTC. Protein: CASSLDRQYEQYF. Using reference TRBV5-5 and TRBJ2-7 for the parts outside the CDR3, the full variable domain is DAGVTQSPTHLIKTRGQQVTLRCSPISGHKSVSWYQQVLGQGPQFIFQYYEKEERGRGNFPDRFSARQFPNYSSELNVNALLLGDSALYLCASSLDRQYEQYFGPGTRLTVT.

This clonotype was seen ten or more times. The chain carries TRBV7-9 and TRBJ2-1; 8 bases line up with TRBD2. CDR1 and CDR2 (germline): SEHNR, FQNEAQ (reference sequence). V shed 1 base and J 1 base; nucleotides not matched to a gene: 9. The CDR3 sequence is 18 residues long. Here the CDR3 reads CASSLVWVREGSYNEQFF. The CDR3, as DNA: TGTGCCAGCAGCTTAGTCTGGGTTCGGGAGGGATCCTACAATGAGCAGTTCTTC.

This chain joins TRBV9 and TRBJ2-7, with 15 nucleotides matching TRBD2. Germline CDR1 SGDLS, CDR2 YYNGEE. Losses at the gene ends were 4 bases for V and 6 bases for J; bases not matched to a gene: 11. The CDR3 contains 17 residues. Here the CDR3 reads CASSQNVGLAGGREQYF. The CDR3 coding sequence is TGTGCCAGCAGCCAAAATGTCGGACTAGCGGGAGGGCGCGAGCAGTACTTC.

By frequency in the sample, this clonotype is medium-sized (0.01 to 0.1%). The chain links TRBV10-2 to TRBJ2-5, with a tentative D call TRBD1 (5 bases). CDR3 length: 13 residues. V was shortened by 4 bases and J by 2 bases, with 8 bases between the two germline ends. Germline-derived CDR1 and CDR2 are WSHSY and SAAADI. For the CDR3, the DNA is TGCGCCAGCAGTGCCACAGGACAAGAGACCCAGTACTTC. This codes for CASSATGQETQYF.

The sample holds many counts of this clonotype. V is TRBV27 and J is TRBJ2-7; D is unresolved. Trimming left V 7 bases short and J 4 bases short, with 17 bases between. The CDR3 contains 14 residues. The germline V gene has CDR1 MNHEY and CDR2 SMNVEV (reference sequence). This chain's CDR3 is CASNRSRCLYEQYF. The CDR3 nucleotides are TGTGCCAGCAACCGGTCTAGATGTCTGTACGAGCAGTACTTC.

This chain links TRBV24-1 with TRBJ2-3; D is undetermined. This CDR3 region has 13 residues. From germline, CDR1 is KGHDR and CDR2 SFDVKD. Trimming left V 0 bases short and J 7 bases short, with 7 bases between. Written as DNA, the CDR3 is TGTGCCACCAGTGATTTGGGTACGAATACGCAGTATTTT. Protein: CATSDLGTNTQYF.

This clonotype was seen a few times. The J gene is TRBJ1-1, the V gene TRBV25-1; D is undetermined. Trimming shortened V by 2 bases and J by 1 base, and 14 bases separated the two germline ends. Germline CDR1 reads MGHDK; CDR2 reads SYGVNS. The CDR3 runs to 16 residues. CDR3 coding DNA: TGTGCCAGCAGTGAAGCGCGGGTCAGTACGAACACTGAAGCTTTCTTT. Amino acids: CASSEARVSTNTEAFF. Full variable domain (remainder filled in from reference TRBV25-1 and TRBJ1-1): EADIYQTPRYLVIGTGKKITLECSQTMGHDKMYWYQQDPGMELHLIHYSYGVNSTEKGDLSSESTVSRIRTEHFPLTLESARPSHTSQYLCASSEARVSTNTEAFFGQGTRLTVV.

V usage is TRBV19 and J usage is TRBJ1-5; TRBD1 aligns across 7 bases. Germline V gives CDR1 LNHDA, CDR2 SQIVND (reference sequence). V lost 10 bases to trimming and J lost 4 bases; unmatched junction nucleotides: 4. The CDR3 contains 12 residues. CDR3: CATRQGNQPQHF. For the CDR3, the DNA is TGTGCCACAAGACAGGGAAATCAGCCCCAGCATTTT. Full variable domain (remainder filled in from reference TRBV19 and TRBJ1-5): DGGITQSPKYLFRKEGQNVTLSCEQNLNHDAMYWYRQDPGQGLRLIYYSQIVNDFQKGDIAEGYSVSREKKESFPLTVTSAQKNPTAFYLCATRQGNQPQHFGDGTRLSIL.